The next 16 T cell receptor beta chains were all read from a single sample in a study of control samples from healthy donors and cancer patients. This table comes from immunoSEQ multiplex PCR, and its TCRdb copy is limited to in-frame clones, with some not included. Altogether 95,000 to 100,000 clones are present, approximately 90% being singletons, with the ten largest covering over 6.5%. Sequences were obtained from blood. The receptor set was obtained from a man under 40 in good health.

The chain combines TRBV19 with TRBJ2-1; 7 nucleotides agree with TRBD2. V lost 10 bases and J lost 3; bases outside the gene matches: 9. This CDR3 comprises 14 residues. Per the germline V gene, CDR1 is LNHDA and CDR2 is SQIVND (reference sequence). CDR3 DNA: TGTGCCACGACACGGGGGGAACACTACAATGAGCAGTTCTTC. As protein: CATTRGEHYNEQFF.

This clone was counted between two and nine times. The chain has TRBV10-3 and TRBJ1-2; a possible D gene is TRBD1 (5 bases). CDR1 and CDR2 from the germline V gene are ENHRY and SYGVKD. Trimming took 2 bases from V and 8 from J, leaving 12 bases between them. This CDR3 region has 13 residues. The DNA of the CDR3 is TGTGCCATCAGTGAGGAAGGGACGGAGGGCTACACCTTC. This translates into CAISEEGTEGYTF.

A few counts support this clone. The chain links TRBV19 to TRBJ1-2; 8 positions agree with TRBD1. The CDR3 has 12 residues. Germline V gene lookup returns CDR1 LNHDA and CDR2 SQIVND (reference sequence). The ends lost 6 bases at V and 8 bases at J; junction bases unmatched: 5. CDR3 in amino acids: CASRLDRGGYTF. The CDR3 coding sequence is TGTGCCAGTAGACTAGACAGGGGCGGCTACACCTTC.

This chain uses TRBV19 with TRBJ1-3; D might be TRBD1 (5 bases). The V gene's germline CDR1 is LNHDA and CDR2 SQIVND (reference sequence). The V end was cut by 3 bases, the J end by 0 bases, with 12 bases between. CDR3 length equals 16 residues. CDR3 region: CASSIRSGSSGNTIYF. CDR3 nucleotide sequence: TGTGCCAGTAGTATTCGCTCAGGGAGCTCTGGAAACACCATATATTTT.

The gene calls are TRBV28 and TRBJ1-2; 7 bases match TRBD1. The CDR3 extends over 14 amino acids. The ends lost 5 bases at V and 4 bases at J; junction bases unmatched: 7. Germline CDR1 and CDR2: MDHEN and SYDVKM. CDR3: CASSPPGGSYGYTF. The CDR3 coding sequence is TGTGCCAGCAGTCCCCCAGGGGGTTCCTATGGCTACACCTTC.

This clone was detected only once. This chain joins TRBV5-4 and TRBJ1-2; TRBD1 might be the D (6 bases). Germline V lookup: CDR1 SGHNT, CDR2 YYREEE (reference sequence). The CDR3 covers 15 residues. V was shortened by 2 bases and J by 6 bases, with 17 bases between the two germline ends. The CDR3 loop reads CASSLLLDSRDGYTF. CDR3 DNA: TGTGCCAGCAGCTTACTATTGGACAGTCGAGATGGCTACACCTTC.

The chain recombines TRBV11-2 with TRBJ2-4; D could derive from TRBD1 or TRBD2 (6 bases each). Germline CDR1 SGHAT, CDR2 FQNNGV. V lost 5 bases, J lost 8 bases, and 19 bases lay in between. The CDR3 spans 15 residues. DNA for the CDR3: TGTGCCAGCAGCCCCGGGGGCAGGAGAGGGGACATTCAGTACTTC. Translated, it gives CASSPGGRRGDIQYF.

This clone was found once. The chain's CDR3 is CASSLAGGQGAYEQYF. The CDR3 DNA sequence: TGCGCCAGCAGCTTGGCCGGGGGACAGGGGGCCTACGAGCAGTACTTC. This chain connects TRBV5-1 to TRBJ2-7; TRBD1 matches 11 bases. Germline V gene lookup returns CDR1 SGHRS and CDR2 YFSETQ. The J segment lost 2 bases and the V segment lost 0 bases, leaving 4 bases of the junction unmatched. The CDR3 is 16 amino acids.

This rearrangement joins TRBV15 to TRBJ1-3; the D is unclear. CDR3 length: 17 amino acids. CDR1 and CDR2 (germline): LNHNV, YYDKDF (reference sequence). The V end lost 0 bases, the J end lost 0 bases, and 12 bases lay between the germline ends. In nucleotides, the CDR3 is TGTGCCACCAGCAGAGATAACTCTGGCCTCTCTGGAAACACCATATATTTT. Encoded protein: CATSRDNSGLSGNTIYF.

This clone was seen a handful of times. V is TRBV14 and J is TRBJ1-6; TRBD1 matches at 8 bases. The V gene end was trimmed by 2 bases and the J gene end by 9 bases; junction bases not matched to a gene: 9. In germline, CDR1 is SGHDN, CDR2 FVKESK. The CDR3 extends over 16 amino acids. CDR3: CASSQRATGGSSPLHF. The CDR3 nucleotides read TGTGCCAGCAGCCAAAGGGCTACAGGGGGGTCTTCACCCCTCCACTTT.

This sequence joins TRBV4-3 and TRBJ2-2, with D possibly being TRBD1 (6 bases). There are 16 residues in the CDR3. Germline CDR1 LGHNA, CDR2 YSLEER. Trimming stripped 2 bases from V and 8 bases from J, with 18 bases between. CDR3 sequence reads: CASSQRHQGLNGELFF. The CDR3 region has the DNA TGCGCCAGCAGCCAACGCCATCAGGGGCTCAATGGGGAGCTGTTTTTT.

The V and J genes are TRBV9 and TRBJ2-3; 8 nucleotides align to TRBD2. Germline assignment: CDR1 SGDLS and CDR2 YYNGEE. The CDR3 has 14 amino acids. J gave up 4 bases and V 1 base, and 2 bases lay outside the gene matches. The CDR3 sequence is CASSVISGADTQYF. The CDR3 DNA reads TGTGCCAGCAGCGTAATTAGCGGGGCAGATACGCAGTATTTT. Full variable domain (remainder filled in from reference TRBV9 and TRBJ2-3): DSGVTQTPKHLITATGQRVTLRCSPRSGDLSVYWYQQSLDQGLQFLIQYYNGEERAKGNILERFSAQQFPDLHSELNLSSLELGDSALYFCASSVISGADTQYFGPGTRLTVL.

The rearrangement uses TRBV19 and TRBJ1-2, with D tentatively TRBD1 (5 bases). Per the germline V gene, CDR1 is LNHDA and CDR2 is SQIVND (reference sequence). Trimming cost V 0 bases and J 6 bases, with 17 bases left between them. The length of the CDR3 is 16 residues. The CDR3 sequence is CASSIDYSAGRDGYTF. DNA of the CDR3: TGTGCCAGTAGTATAGATTATTCCGCAGGGAGAGATGGCTACACCTTC.

The DNA of the CDR3 is TGTGCCAGTAGTTTTCGGAACACTGAAGCTTTCTTT. Translated, it gives CASSFRNTEAFF. The chain couples TRBV19 to TRBJ1-1; D remains ambiguous. Germline V gene sequence: CDR1 LNHDA, CDR2 SQIVND (reference sequence). The CDR3 covers 12 residues. V dropped 5 bases and J dropped 1 base, with 5 bases sitting between them.

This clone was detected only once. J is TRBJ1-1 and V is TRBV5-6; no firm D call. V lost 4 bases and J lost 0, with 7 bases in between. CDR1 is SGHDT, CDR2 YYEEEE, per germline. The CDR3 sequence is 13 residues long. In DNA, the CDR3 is TGTGCCAGCAGCCTAACAGTGAACACTGAAGCTTTCTTT. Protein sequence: CASSLTVNTEAFF.

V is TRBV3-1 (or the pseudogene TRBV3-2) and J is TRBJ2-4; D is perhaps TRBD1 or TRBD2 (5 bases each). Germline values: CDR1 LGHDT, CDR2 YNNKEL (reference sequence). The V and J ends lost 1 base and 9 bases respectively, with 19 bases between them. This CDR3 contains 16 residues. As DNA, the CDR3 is TGTGCCAGCAGCCAAGGGGGACGGACTCTTTTGGCCATTCAGTACTTC. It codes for CASSQGGRTLLAIQYF.